Below, one T cell receptor (beta chain) is given with its context. Its target is unknown. Survey level was the resolution at which the v3.0 immunoSEQ assay ran. The assay was immunoSEQ multiplex PCR, and TCRdb's table has in-frame clones only and misses some. The table shows 20,000 to 25,000 clones, with about 76% occurring only once. Inclusion required at least two post-ART and at least one pre-ART PBMC samples. This CDR3 is 11 amino acids long. V lost 4 bases and J 13 bases, leaving 12 bases between the germline ends. In germline, CDR1 is SGHDT, CDR2 YYEEEE. The sample originates from a study of long-term antiretroviral therapy in people with HIV. Overall study findings and caveats: An increase in diversity followed ART, yet levels stayed below transplant donor controls. ART adherence, viral resistance and therapy changes went unrecorded.

The sequences come from unsorted PBMCs, collected 0.1 years before starting antiretroviral therapy. This chain joins TRBV5-6 and TRBJ2-1; unclear D gene. The receptor was derived from a man aged 40-55 years with HIV. The chain's CDR3 is CASSLTSGQFF. The CDR3 nucleotides read TGTGCCAGCAGCCTTACATCGGGCCAGTTCTTC.